This entry lists 23 T cell receptor beta chains sequenced from one sample in a study of shared clonotypes between healthy human individuals. Assay: immunoSEQ multiplex PCR; the TCRdb copy retains only in-frame clones and omits some. The sample includes roughly 1.4 million clones, about 98.5% of them seen just once. Material: naive CD4+ T cells sorted from blood. Regarding subset: CD45RA+ positively selected. These receptors were obtained from a man aged 30 to 45 in good health.

This chain connects TRBV5-4 to TRBJ2-1, with 9 bases lining up with TRBD1. CDR3 length: 16 amino acids. Germline lookup yields CDR1 SGHNT and CDR2 YYREEE (reference sequence). V was pared by 0 bases and J by 5 bases, with 6 bases of the junction left unmatched. This chain's CDR3 is CASSLGTGTGNNEQFF. The CDR3 DNA follows: TGTGCCAGCAGCTTGGGCACCGGGACAGGGAACAATGAGCAGTTCTTC.

The J gene is TRBJ2-1, the V gene TRBV28, with 7 bases aligning to TRBD2. The CDR3 extends over 15 amino acids. The germline V gene encodes CDR1 MDHEN and CDR2 SYDVKM. V was clipped by 6 bases and J by 4 bases; unmatched bases: 9. CDR3 residues: CASSTPREPYNEQFF. The DNA of the CDR3 is TGTGCCAGCAGCACTCCGCGGGAGCCGTACAATGAGCAGTTCTTC.

The chain has TRBV2 and TRBJ1-2; D gene ambiguous. The CDR3 length is 12 residues. V lost 7 bases and J lost 4, with 10 bases in between. The germline V gene encodes CDR1 SNHLY and CDR2 FYNNEI. The CDR3 DNA reads as TGTGCCAGCATGGCGGTAAGCTATGGCTACACCTTC. Its protein product is CASMAVSYGYTF.

This chain links TRBV5-1 with TRBJ2-3; no firm D call. V was pared by 4 bases and J by 1 base, with 7 bases between. The CDR3 loop spans 13 amino acids. Per the germline V gene, CDR1 is SGHRS and CDR2 is YFSETQ. Here the CDR3 DNA reads TGCGCCAGCAGCGCGGAAGGCACAGATACGCAGTATTTT. Amino acids: CASSAEGTDTQYF.

The CDR3 DNA sequence: TGCAGCTATTTAGCAGGGGACAACTACGAGCAGTACTTC. It specifies CSYLAGDNYEQYF. The rearrangement links TRBV29-1 to TRBJ2-7, with D perhaps matching TRBD1 (6 bases). This CDR3 is built from 13 residues. The V end was cut by 8 bases, the J end by 3 bases, with 17 bases between. Per the germline V gene, CDR1 is SQVTM and CDR2 is ANQGSEA.

The J gene is TRBJ2-5, the V gene TRBV6-6; weak D call: TRBD2 (5 bases). CDR3 size: 16 residues. The V end lost 7 bases, the J end lost 3 bases, and 21 bases lay between the germline ends. Germline V CDR1 and CDR2: MNHNY, SVGAGI (reference sequence). The CDR3: CASTPAPRTFEETQYF. CDR3 nucleotides: TGTGCCAGCACCCCCGCCCCTCGGACTTTTGAAGAGACCCAGTACTTC.

J is TRBJ2-3 and V is TRBV7-2; TRBD2 aligns across 9 bases. The CDR3 has 14 residues. Germline CDR1 SGHTA, CDR2 FQGNSA. V lost 1 base and J lost 5; bases outside the gene matches: 1. The CDR3 sequence is CASSLELAGDTQYF. Written as DNA, the CDR3 is TGTGCCAGCAGCTTAGAACTAGCGGGAGATACGCAGTATTTT.

The chain couples TRBV4-3 to TRBJ2-7, with TRBD2 matching 10 bases. J lost 6 bases, V lost 0 bases, and 11 bases had no gene match. The CDR3 has 17 residues. The germline CDR1 and CDR2 sequences are LGHNA and YSLEER. CDR3 sequence reads: CASSQDWVLAGRGEQYF. CDR3 in DNA: TGCGCCAGCAGCCAAGACTGGGTACTAGCGGGACGGGGCGAGCAGTACTTC.

The J gene is TRBJ2-2, the V gene TRBV28; perhaps TRBD1 as D (6 bases). The CDR3 extends over 14 amino acids. Germline loops: CDR1 MDHEN, CDR2 SYDVKM. Trimming left V 6 bases short and J 6 bases short, with 14 bases between. The DNA of the CDR3 is TGTGCCAGCAGCGCACCTGGGGGCTCCGGGGAGCTGTTTTTT. It translates to CASSAPGGSGELFF. Filled out from reference TRBV28 and TRBJ2-2, the complete variable domain reads DVKVTQSSRYLVKRTGEKVFLECVQDMDHENMFWYRQDPGLGLRLIYFSYDVKMKEKGDIPEGYSVSREKKERFSLILESASTNQTSMYLCASSAPGGSGELFFGEGSRLTVL.

The chain combines TRBV4-1 with TRBJ2-7; possibly TRBD1 for D (6 bases). V was clipped by 1 base and J by 0 bases, with 13 bases between them. Looked up from germline, CDR1 is MGHRA and CDR2 is YSYEKL. The CDR3 is 16 residues long. CDR3 sequence (DNA): TGCGCCAGCAGCCAAGTTCCGGGACACACCTCCTACGAGCAGTACTTC. Encoded protein: CASSQVPGHTSYEQYF.

The chain joins TRBV5-4 to TRBJ2-7; either TRBD1 or TRBD2 may fit D (6 bases each). Germline-derived CDR1 and CDR2 are SGHNT and YYREEE (reference sequence). The CDR3 contains 13 residues. Trimming removed 4 bases at V and 7 bases at J, with 15 bases between. The CDR3 loop reads CASSLTGTGEQYF. The CDR3 nucleotides read TGTGCCAGCAGCCTAACAGGGACTGGGGAGCAGTACTTC.

V is TRBV7-2 and J is TRBJ2-1; 7 positions agree with TRBD1. Losses at the gene ends were 5 bases for V and 5 bases for J; bases not matched to a gene: 3. The CDR3 is 13 amino acids. Per the germline V gene, CDR1 is SGHTA and CDR2 is FQGNSA. The CDR3, as DNA: TGTGCCAGCAGCCCTGGACAGGACAATGAGCAGTTCTTC. It is translated as CASSPGQDNEQFF.

This clone was seen just once. V is TRBV27 and J is TRBJ2-1; D call uncertain. The CDR3 consists of 13 residues. Germline V gene sequence: CDR1 MNHEY, CDR2 SMNVEV (reference sequence). V lost 6 bases to trimming and J lost 7 bases, with 13 bases between them. This CDR3 reads CASSLRLRNEQFF. The CDR3 region has the DNA TGTGCCAGCAGCCTTCGGCTACGGAATGAGCAGTTCTTC.

This clone showed up just once. This sample also contains other DNA sequences that code for the same CDR3. This chain uses TRBV9 with TRBJ2-5; D is uncertain. This CDR3 comprises 13 residues. The germline gives CDR1 SGDLS, CDR2 YYNGEE. Trimming took 0 bases from V and 5 from J, leaving 8 bases between them. The CDR3 sequence: CASSVDRGETQYF. The CDR3 DNA reads TGTGCCAGCAGCGTAGATAGAGGCGAGACCCAGTACTTC.

V usage is TRBV28 and J usage is TRBJ2-7, with D possibly called TRBD1 or TRBD2 (6 bases each). CDR1 is MDHEN and CDR2 is SYDVKM in the germline V gene. V lost 8 bases to trimming and J lost 4 bases, with 15 bases between them. The CDR3 spans 13 residues. CDR3: CASHAGGAYEQYF. The CDR3, as DNA: TGTGCCAGCCATGCCGGGGGCGCGTACGAGCAGTACTTC.

The DNA of the CDR3 is TGTGCCACCAGCAGAGATGAGGCAACGTATGCTTTCTTT. Its translation: CATSRDEATYAFF. J is TRBJ1-1 and V is TRBV15; D remains unclear. Trimming took 0 bases from V and 11 from J, leaving 13 bases between them. CDR1 LNHNV and CDR2 YYDKDF come from the germline V gene (reference sequence). The CDR3 is 13 residues long.

The chain employs TRBV11-3 and TRBJ2-1; 14 positions agree with TRBD2. Germline CDR1 reads SGHNT; CDR2 reads YENEEA. With 7 bases clipped from V and 6 bases from J, the junction kept 14 bases outside the gene matches. This CDR3 contains 18 residues. The CDR3 DNA reads as TGTGCCAGCATGTGGATGGCGACTAGCGGGAGGGTTCTCAATGAGCAGTTCTTC. Its protein is CASMWMATSGRVLNEQFF.

The chain joins TRBV7-2 to TRBJ1-4, with D possibly matching TRBD1 (5 bases). Germline-derived CDR1 and CDR2 are SGHTA and FQGNSA. V was shortened by 0 bases and J by 7 bases, with 18 bases between the two germline ends. There are 17 residues in the CDR3. CDR3 sequence: CASSLALRTSGREKLFF. The CDR3 DNA is TGTGCCAGCAGCTTAGCGCTCAGGACATCTGGACGTGAAAAACTGTTTTTT.

This clone has just one count. The chain has TRBV7-2 and TRBJ2-5, with D possibly being TRBD1 or TRBD2 (5 bases each). The CDR3 extends over 14 amino acids. The V end lost 5 bases, the J end lost 3 bases, and 13 bases lay between the germline ends. The germline CDR1 and CDR2 sequences are SGHTA and FQGNSA. CDR3 amino acids: CASSTSGTKETQYF. In nucleotides, the CDR3 is TGTGCCAGCAGCACGTCCGGGACGAAAGAGACCCAGTACTTC.

The chain is built from TRBV9 and TRBJ2-1, with D unclear. This CDR3 has 14 amino acids. Germline CDR1 is SGDLS and CDR2 is YYNGEE. V lost 1 base to trimming and J lost 4 bases, with 9 bases between them. This CDR3 reads CASSVTTRYNEQFF. The CDR3, as DNA: TGTGCCAGCAGCGTAACAACACGGTACAATGAGCAGTTCTTC.

The sample holds one count of this clone. The chain joins TRBV6-5 to TRBJ1-1, with D possibly TRBD1 on 5 matching bases. Germline assignment: CDR1 MNHEY and CDR2 SVGAGI. There are 15 residues in the CDR3. V lost 6 bases and J 3 bases, leaving 17 bases between the germline ends. The CDR3 loop is CASRRNQGTYTEAFF. In nucleotides, the CDR3 is TGTGCCAGCAGGAGAAACCAGGGAACATACACTGAAGCTTTCTTT.

This chain connects TRBV7-8 to TRBJ2-6, with 7 bases lining up with TRBD1. Germline V lookup: CDR1 SGHVS, CDR2 FQNEAQ. This CDR3 spans 17 amino acids. Losses at the gene ends were 6 bases for V and 0 bases for J; bases not matched to a gene: 8. CDR3: CASRPDRNPSGANVLTF. DNA of the CDR3: TGTGCCAGCAGACCGGACAGGAATCCCTCTGGGGCCAACGTCCTGACTTTC.

The chain couples TRBV20-1 to TRBJ2-7; TRBD1 is a possible D gene (6 bases). V dropped 5 bases and J dropped 7 bases, with 9 bases sitting between them. The CDR3 spans 10 residues. The V gene's germline CDR1 is DFQATT and CDR2 SNEGSKA (reference sequence). CDR3 in DNA: TGCAGTGCTCGCGGACAGGAGCAGTACTTC. It specifies CSARGQEQYF.